This record looks at one TCR beta chain sequence and its context. Using immunoSEQ multiplex PCR, the repertoire was profiled, and TCRdb retains in-frame clones only, with some absent. Of about 420,000 clones in the sample, roughly 88% were seen once. The data were taken from a study of Ad26.COV2.S vaccination and SARS-CoV-2 variants. Treatment specified: some 19 received Ad26.COV2.S at low or high dose, single or two shots; roughly five received placebo; per-sample allocation not given. Samples were taken on day 63 after the first vaccine or placebo injection. Vaccine was an Ad26 vector expressing Wuhan-strain SARS-CoV-2 spike. Looked up from germline, CDR1 is SNHLY and CDR2 is FYNNEI. This CDR3 is 18 amino acids long. V lost 0 bases to trimming and J lost 0 bases; unmatched junction nucleotides: 9.

This receptor was taken from a person between 18 and 60 years old who received the Ad26.COV2.S COVID-19 vaccine or a placebo. The input for sequencing was peripheral blood, taken in a trial of Ad26.COV2.S vaccine versus placebo. This chain connects TRBV2 to TRBJ2-3, with 7 bases identical to TRBD2. CDR3 sequence: CASSEARLFSGSTDTQYF. The CDR3 DNA follows: TGTGCCAGCAGTGAAGCGCGTCTTTTTAGCGGGAGCACAGATACGCAGTATTTT.